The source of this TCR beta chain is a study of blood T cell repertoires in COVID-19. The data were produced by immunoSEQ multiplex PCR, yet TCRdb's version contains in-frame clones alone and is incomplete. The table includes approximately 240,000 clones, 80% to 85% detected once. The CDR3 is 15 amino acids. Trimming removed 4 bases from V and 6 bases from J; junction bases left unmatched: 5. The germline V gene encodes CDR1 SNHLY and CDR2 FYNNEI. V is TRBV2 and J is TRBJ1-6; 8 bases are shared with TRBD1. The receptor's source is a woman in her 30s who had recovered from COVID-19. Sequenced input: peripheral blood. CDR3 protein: CASSGPTGVNSPLHF. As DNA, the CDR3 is TGTGCCAGCAGTGGGCCGACAGGGGTTAATTCACCCCTCCACTTT.